One sample yielded the 31 T cell receptor beta chains listed below, sequenced in a study of CXCR3-negative and CXCR3-positive naive CD8 T cells (dated by TCRdb to between 2018 and 2020). The instrument was a NextSeq 550. The Human TCR Profiling Kit (MiLaboratory) was used to prepare UMI-labeled 5' RACE TRB cDNA libraries. TCRdb reprocessed the reads and provides one entry for every CDR3 protein sequence; no DNA is given. This sample's table contains 100,000 to 150,000 distinct CDR3 sequences. Of the sample, 0.29% falls within the top ten clones. Sequencing was performed on naive CXCR3- CD8+ T cells from blood. The cell subset or site label here, explained by the study, means: CD45RO-CCR7+CD27+CD95- naive CD8+ T cells lacking CXCR3 (TNR3-). Every receptor here comes from a human donor in good health. Some clones in this sample may be carry-over from other donors' samples.

J is TRBJ1-4 and V is TRBV28. The CDR3 contains 15 residues. The germline CDR1 and CDR2 sequences are MDHEN and SYDVKM. The CDR3 loop reads CASSQWMSSNEKLFF.

This chain connects TRBV7-9 to TRBJ2-7; TCRdb selects TRBD2, and the lack of DNA leaves this call unchecked. The CDR3 is 14 residues long. Germline CDR1 SEHNR, CDR2 FQNEAQ (reference sequence). The chain's CDR3 is CASSGLAGGNEQYF.

V gene TRBV15 combines with J gene TRBJ1-2; the TCRdb D gene call, TRBD1, has no DNA to confirm it. Germline values: CDR1 LNHNV, CDR2 YYDKDF (reference sequence). This CDR3 has 13 amino acids. The CDR3 sequence is CATSDGQTYGYTF.

The chain is built from TRBV7-2 and TRBJ2-7; checking the TCRdb D call of TRBD1 is not possible without DNA. There are 13 residues in the CDR3. Germline loops: CDR1 SGHTA, CDR2 FQGNSA. The CDR3 spells CASSLGGGLEQYF.

The CDR3 loop is CASSFANRAEDTEAFF. The rearrangement links TRBV7-9 to TRBJ1-1. The CDR3 length is 16 residues. CDR1 and CDR2 (germline): SEHNR, FQNEAQ (reference sequence).

The rearrangement uses TRBV5-5 and TRBJ1-1. The CDR3 covers 14 residues. In germline, CDR1 is SGHKS, CDR2 YYEKEE (reference sequence). The chain's CDR3 is CASSLGSWDTEAFF.

The chain combines TRBV5-1 with TRBJ2-4; TCRdb selects TRBD2, and the lack of DNA leaves this call unchecked. This CDR3 region has 19 residues. Looked up from germline, CDR1 is SGHRS and CDR2 is YFSETQ. The CDR3 protein is CASSWRGLGSASAKNVQYF.

This chain uses TRBV7-9 with TRBJ2-1; lacking DNA, the TRBD2 call made by TCRdb goes unchecked. Germline V gene data show CDR1 as SEHNR and CDR2 as FQNEAQ (reference sequence). This CDR3 is 16 amino acids long. This chain's CDR3 is CASSPRTSGGNNEQFF.

The chain links TRBV29-1 to TRBJ2-2; TCRdb's assignment of TRBD2 cannot be checked, as there is no DNA. The CDR3 loop spans 14 amino acids. CDR1 is SQVTM, CDR2 ANQGSEA, per germline. CDR3 residues: CSAQRGEGTGELFF.

The V gene is TRBV28, the J gene TRBJ2-7; TCRdb picks TRBD1, but there is no DNA to check that call. In germline, CDR1 is MDHEN, CDR2 SYDVKM. This CDR3 is built from 16 residues. The CDR3 is CASSSGTYGEAYEQYF.

The chain couples TRBV28 to TRBJ2-2; TCRdb's D call, TRBD1, is unchecked because there is no DNA. CDR3 length: 16 amino acids. Per germline, CDR1 MDHEN and CDR2 SYDVKM. CDR3 residues: CASSLGAFANTGELFF.

This rearrangement joins TRBV12-3 or TRBV12-4 to TRBJ2-7. The length of the CDR3 is 14 residues. The CDR3 spells CASSLQVNSYDQYF.

The V call is TRBV12-3 or TRBV12-4, the J call TRBJ2-6; TCRdb names TRBD1, which stays unverified in the absence of DNA. The CDR3 length is 18 residues. CDR3 loop: CASRPDRTANSGANVLTF.

Here the CDR3 reads CASRSGVEAFF. The chain employs TRBV6-5 and TRBJ1-1; absent DNA, TCRdb's TRBD1 call cannot be checked. The CDR3 length is 11 residues. Germline CDR1 and CDR2: MNHEY and SVGAGI.

V usage is TRBV28 and J usage is TRBJ2-1; TCRdb reports TRBD2, a call that lacks DNA to check it against. Germline CDR1 is MDHEN and CDR2 is SYDVKM. The CDR3 covers 17 residues. CDR3 sequence reads: CASSLTLGRDSGNEQFF.

The rearrangement links TRBV12-3 or TRBV12-4 to TRBJ1-2; TCRdb's D call, TRBD1, is unchecked because there is no DNA. The CDR3 length is 17 residues. CDR3 amino acids: CASTISGQDNSNYGYTF.

V is TRBV29-1 and J is TRBJ2-2; the D gene TCRdb calls, TRBD2, cannot be checked with no DNA. CDR1 is SQVTM and CDR2 is ANQGSEA in the germline V gene. The CDR3 is 14 amino acids. The CDR3 sequence is CSVTSGPNTGELFF.

V usage is TRBV6-1 and J usage is TRBJ2-7; TCRdb calls TRBD2, which cannot be checked without DNA. The CDR3 has 16 residues. The germline CDR1 and CDR2 sequences are MNHNS and SASEGT. This CDR3 reads CASSEFGTSGIYEQYF.

J is TRBJ2-1 and V is TRBV30; TCRdb's D call of TRBD1 is untestable without DNA. Germline CDR1 reads GTSNPN; CDR2 reads SVGIG (reference sequence). There are 16 residues in the CDR3. CDR3 sequence: CAWSESGASSYNEQFF.

The chain has TRBV13 and TRBJ2-7; TCRdb indicates TRBD2, and absent DNA this call remains unverified. The CDR3 length is 14 residues. Germline V gene sequence: CDR1 PRHDT, CDR2 FYEKMQ (reference sequence). This CDR3 reads CASSSQRDPPGQYF.

This CDR3 is CASSTIPSYEQYF. The rearrangement joins TRBV21-1 to TRBJ2-7. TRBV21-1 corresponds to a pseudogene. CDR3 length: 13 amino acids.

The V gene is TRBV7-3, the J gene TRBJ2-6; the TRBD2 assignment by TCRdb is unverifiable without DNA. CDR3 length: 19 residues. Germline V gives CDR1 SGHTA, CDR2 FQGTGA. CDR3 loop: CASSSRTSGESSGANVLTF.

The chain links TRBV7-3 to TRBJ2-1; no DNA is available, so the TRBD2 call from TCRdb remains unchecked. This CDR3 is 15 amino acids long. The germline V gene encodes CDR1 SGHTA and CDR2 FQGTGA. The CDR3 protein is CASSRLAGGPNEQFF.

The chain links TRBV15 to TRBJ1-6. Germline V gene lookup returns CDR1 LNHNV and CDR2 YYDKDF (reference sequence). There are 19 residues in the CDR3. CDR3 sequence: CATSRDLPHGSSYNSPLHF. The full variable domain, completed using reference TRBV15 and TRBJ1-6, is DAMVIQNPRYQVTQFGKPVTLSCSQTLNHNVMYWYQQKSSQAPKLLFHYYDKDFNNEADTPDNFQSRRPNTSFCFLDIRSPGLGDTAMYLCATSRDLPHGSSYNSPLHFGNGTRLTVT.

The chain links TRBV10-3 to TRBJ1-2; TCRdb outputs TRBD1, but without DNA this stays unchecked. Germline V gene data show CDR1 as ENHRY and CDR2 as SYGVKD. CDR3 length equals 15 residues. The CDR3 reads CATANRDRKPYGYTF.

This chain connects TRBV4-3 to TRBJ2-7; TCRdb proposes TRBD2, but this gene call is untestable without DNA. Germline lookup yields CDR1 LGHNA and CDR2 YSLEER. This CDR3 is built from 16 residues. CDR3 amino acids: CASSQELSRGFGEQYF.

V gene TRBV25-1 combines with J gene TRBJ1-1. The CDR3 runs to 11 residues. Germline CDR1 and CDR2: MGHDK and SYGVNS. The CDR3 region is CASSDLTEAFF.

The genes are TRBV20-1 and TRBJ2-1; as DNA is missing, the TRBD2 call by TCRdb cannot be tested. CDR1 is DFQATT and CDR2 is SNEGSKA in the germline V gene (reference sequence). This CDR3 has 15 residues. Here the CDR3 reads CSARARRGEYNEQFF.

This chain joins TRBV11-2 and TRBJ2-7; TCRdb proposes TRBD2, but this gene call is untestable without DNA. The CDR3 has 14 amino acids. CDR1 and CDR2 (germline): SGHAT, FQNNGV. The CDR3 reads CASSLAPAGAEQYF. The full variable domain, its missing parts supplied by reference TRBV11-2 and TRBJ2-7, is EAGVAQSPRYKIIEKRQSVAFWCNPISGHATLYWYQQILGQGPKLLIQFQNNGVVDDSQLPKDRFSAERLKGVDSTLKIQPAKLEDSAVYLCASSLAPAGAEQYFGPGTRLTVT.

The V gene is TRBV29-1, the J gene TRBJ2-7. The CDR3 runs to 11 residues. In germline, CDR1 is SQVTM, CDR2 ANQGSEA. CDR3 amino acids: CSVVGNYEQYF.

This rearrangement joins TRBV7-9 to TRBJ1-2; TCRdb picks TRBD1, but there is no DNA to check that call. CDR3 length equals 16 residues. Germline CDR1 reads SEHNR; CDR2 reads FQNEAQ (reference sequence). CDR3 sequence reads: CASSLVGAGLGYGYTF.